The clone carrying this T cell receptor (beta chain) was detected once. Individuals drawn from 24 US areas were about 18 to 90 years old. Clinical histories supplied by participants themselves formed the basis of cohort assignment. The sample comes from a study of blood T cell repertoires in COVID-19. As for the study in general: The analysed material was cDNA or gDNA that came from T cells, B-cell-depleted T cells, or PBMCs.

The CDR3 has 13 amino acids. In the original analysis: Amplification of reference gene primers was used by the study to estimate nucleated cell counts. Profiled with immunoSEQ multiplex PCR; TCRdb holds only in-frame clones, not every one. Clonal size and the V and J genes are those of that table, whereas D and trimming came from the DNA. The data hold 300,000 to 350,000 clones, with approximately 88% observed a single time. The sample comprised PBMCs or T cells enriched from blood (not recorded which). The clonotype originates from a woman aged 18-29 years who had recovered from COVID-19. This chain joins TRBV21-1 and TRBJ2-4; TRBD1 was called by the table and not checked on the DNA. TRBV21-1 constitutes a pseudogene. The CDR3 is CASSDRAKNIQYF. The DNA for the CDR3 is TGTGCCAGCAGCGACAGGGCCAAAAACATTCAGTACTTC.